This TCR beta chain was sequenced during a study of blood T cell repertoires in COVID-19. Study-level background: The United States, Italy and Spain supplied acute and convalescent COVID-19 samples. T cells, B-cell-depleted T cells, or PBMCs supplied cDNA or gDNA.

Per the study methods: Amplification of reference gene primers was used by the study to estimate nucleated cell counts. Libraries were prepared by immunoSEQ multiplex PCR; TCRdb keeps only in-frame clonotypes and omits some of them. Clone size and the V and J calls come from that table; the DNA yielded D and trimming. The top ten hold approximately 4.3% of the sample, which has under 350,000 clones, 80% to 90% seen once. Germline CDR1 reads KGHDR; CDR2 reads SFDVKD. V was shortened by 4 bases and J by 8 bases, with 10 bases between the two germline ends. This CDR3 is 13 amino acids long. This rearrangement joins TRBV24-1 to TRBJ1-4; D is unresolved. The origin of this receptor is a man aged 35 to 55 with acute or convalescent COVID-19. Sequenced input: peripheral blood. CDR3 coding DNA: TGTGCCACCAGTGACCCCAACGGGGAAAAACTGTTTTTT. Its protein product is CATSDPNGEKLFF.